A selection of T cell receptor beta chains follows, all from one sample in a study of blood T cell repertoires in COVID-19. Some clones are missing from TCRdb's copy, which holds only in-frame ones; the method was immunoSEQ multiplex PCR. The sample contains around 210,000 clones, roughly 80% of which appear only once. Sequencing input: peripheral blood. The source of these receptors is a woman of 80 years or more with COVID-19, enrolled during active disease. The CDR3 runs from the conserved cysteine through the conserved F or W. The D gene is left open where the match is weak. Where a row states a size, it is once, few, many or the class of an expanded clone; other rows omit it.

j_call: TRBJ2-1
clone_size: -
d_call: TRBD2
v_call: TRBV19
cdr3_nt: TGTGCCAGTACAGGGCGGGGGGGCCTCTATGAGCAGTTCTTC
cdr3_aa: CASTGRGGLYEQFF

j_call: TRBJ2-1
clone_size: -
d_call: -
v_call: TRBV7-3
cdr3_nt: TGTGCCAGCAGCTTATCCGGGGGAGTGTACAATGAGCAGTTCTTC
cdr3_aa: CASSLSGGVYNEQFF

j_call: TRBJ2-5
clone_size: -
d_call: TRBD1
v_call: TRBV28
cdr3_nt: TGTGCCAGCAGATCGGGACAGGATTTGGGAGAGACCCAGTACTTC
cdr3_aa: CASRSGQDLGETQYF

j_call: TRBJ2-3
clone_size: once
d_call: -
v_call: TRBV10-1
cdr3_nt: TGCGCCAGCAGTGAGCCCGGAGGAGGCACAGATACGCAGTATTTT
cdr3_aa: CASSEPGGGTDTQYF

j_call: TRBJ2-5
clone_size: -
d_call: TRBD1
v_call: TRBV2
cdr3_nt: TGTGCCAGCAGCCACGGGACAGCTAACCAAGAGACCCAGTACTTC
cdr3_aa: CASSHGTANQETQYF

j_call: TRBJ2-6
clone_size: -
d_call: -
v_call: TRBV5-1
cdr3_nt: TGCGCCAGCAGCTTGGTTGCATCAGACTCTGGGGCCAACGTCCTGACTTTC
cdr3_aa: CASSLVASDSGANVLTF

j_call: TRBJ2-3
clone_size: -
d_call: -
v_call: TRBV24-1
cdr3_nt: TGTGCCACCAGTGATGGACACGCAGATACGCAGTATTTT
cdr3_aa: CATSDGHADTQYF

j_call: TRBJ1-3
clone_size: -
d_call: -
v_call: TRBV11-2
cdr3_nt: TGTGCCAGCAGCTTAGCGGGCTCTGGAAACACCATATATTTT
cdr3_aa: CASSLAGSGNTIYF

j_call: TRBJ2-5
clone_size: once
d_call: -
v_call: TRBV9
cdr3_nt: TGTGCCAGCAGCGTAGAGAGGAGGGGAAGAGAGACCCAGTACTTC
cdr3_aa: CASSVERRGRETQYF

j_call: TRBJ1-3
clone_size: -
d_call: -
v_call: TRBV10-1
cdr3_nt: TGCGCCAGCAGCGACACTCCCGGGGGGAGCTCTGGAAACACCATATATTTT
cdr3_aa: CASSDTPGGSSGNTIYF

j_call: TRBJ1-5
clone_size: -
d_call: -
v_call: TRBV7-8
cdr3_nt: TGTGCCAGCAGCTCTGTCTCCGGGGGTCAGCCCCAGCATTTT
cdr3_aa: CASSSVSGGQPQHF

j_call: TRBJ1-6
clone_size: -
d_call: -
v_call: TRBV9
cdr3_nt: TGTGCCAGCAGCGCAGGCCACGCGGGGGTTTTCTCTAATTCACCCCTCCACTTT
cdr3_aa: CASSAGHAGVFSNSPLHF

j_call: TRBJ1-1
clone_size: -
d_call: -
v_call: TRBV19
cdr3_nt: TGTGCCAGTAGAGCGGGGGTGGGTCGGGGTAGCACTGAAGCTTTCTTT
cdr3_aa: CASRAGVGRGSTEAFF

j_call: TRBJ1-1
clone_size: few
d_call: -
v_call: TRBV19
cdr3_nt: TGTGCCAGTAGTATAGGGGGCACAGTGAACACTGAAGCTTTCTTT
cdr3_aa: CASSIGGTVNTEAFF

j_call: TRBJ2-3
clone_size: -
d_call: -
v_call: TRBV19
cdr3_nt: TGTGCCAGTAGTATAGATCGATGGTCGGGAGCAGATACGCAGTATTTT
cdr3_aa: CASSIDRWSGADTQYF

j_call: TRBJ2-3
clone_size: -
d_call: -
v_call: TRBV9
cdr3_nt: TGTGCCAGCAGCGTAGGATTGACTAGCACAGATACGCAGTATTTT
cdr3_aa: CASSVGLTSTDTQYF

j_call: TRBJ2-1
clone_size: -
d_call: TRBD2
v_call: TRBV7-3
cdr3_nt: TGTGCCAGCAGCTTAACGGCGAGCGGGAGGGCGAATGAGCAGTTCTTC
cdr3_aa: CASSLTASGRANEQFF

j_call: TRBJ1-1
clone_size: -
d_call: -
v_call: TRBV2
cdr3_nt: TGTGCCAGCAGTCCGGAAACAGTGAACACTGAAGCTTTCTTT
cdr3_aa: CASSPETVNTEAFF

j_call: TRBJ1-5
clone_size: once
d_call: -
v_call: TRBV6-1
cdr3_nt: TGTGCCAGCAGTGAATGGGCAGGGGATCAGCCCCAGCATTTT
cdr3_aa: CASSEWAGDQPQHF

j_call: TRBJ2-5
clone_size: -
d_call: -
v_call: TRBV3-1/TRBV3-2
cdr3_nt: TGTGCCAGCAGCCAAGCCGGTGGGACACCCTGGGAGACCCAGTACTTC
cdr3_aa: CASSQAGGTPWETQYF

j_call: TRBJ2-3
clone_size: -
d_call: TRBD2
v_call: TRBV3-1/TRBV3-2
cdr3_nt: TGTGCCAGCAGTCTAGGGCCGGGGGGTTCCACAGATACGCAGTATTTT
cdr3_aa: CASSLGPGGSTDTQYF

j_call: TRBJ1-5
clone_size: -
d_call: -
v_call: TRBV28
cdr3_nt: TGTGCCAGCGCCACGGTCTATCAGCCCCAGCATTTT
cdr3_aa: CASATVYQPQHF

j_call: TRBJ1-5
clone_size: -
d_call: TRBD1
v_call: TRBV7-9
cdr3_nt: TGTGCCAGCAGCCAAATGGGACAGGGCAATCAGCCCCAGCATTTT
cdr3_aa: CASSQMGQGNQPQHF

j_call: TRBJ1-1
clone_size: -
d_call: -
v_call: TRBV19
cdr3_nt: TGTGCCAGTACGCGACTCGACAGTCAGCAAACTGAAGCTTTCTTT
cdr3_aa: CASTRLDSQQTEAFF

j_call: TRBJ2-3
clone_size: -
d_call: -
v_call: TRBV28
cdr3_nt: TGTGCCAGCAGTTTAAGAGGAAGAACGCAGTATTTT
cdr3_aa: CASSLRGRTQYF

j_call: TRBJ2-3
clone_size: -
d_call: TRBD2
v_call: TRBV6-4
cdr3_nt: TGTGCCAGCAGTGTGTCTGCAGCGGGGGTGACTACGCAGTATTTT
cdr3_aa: CASSVSAAGVTTQYF

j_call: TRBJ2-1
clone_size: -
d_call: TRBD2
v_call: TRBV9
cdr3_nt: TGTGCCAGCAGCGTATCCGGGACTAGCGTAAATGAGCAGTTCTTC
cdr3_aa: CASSVSGTSVNEQFF

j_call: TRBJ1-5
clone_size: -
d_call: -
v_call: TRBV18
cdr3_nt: TGTGCCAGCTCAGCGAACAGGGTTCGTAGCAATCAGCCCCAGCATTTT
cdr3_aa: CASSANRVRSNQPQHF

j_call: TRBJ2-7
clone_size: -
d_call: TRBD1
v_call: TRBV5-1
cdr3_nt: TGCGCCAGCAGCTCTGGACAGGCCCCCTACGAGCAGTACTTC
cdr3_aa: CASSSGQAPYEQYF

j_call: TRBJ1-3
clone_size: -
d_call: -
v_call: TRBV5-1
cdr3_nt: TGCGCCAGCAGCGAGCAGGGGTTTATGGTGGGAAACACCATATATTTT
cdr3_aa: CASSEQGFMVGNTIYF

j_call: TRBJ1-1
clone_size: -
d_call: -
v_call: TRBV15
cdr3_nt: TGTGCCACCAGCAGCGACGGACGAGGGGCTTTCTTT
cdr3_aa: CATSSDGRGAFF

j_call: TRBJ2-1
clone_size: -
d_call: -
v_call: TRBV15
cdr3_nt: TGTGCCACCAGCAGAGTCTCCGGTGAGCAGTTCTTC
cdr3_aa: CATSRVSGEQFF

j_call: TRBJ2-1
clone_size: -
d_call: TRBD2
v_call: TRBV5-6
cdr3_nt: TGTGCCAGCAGCTCCGAGCGGGGGCGCTACAATGAGCAGTTCTTC
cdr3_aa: CASSSERGRYNEQFF

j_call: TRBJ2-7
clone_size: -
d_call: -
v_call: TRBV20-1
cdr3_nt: TGCAGTGCTCCGCGGAGGGGCGAGCAGTACTTC
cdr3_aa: CSAPRRGEQYF

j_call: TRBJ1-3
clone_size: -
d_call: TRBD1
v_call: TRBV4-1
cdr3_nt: TGCGCCAGCAGCCCCAGGGACAGGGGGGAAAACACCATATATTTT
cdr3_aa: CASSPRDRGENTIYF

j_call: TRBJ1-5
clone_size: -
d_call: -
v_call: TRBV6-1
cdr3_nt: TGTGCCAGCAGTGAAATGGGGGGAAATCAGCCCCAGCATTTT
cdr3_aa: CASSEMGGNQPQHF

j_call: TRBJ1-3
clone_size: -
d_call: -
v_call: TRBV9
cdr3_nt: TGTGCCAGCAGCGTGGGCCGTGGGGAGGTCTCTGGAAACACCATATATTTT
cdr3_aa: CASSVGRGEVSGNTIYF

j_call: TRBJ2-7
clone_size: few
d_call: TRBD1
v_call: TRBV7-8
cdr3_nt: TGTGCCAGCAGCCCACGGGACAGGGGTGGCGAGCAGTACTTC
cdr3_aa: CASSPRDRGGEQYF

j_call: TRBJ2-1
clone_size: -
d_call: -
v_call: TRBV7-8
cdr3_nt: TGTGCCAGCAGCTTTCGGGGATCGTCCTACAATGAGCAGTTCTTC
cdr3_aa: CASSFRGSSYNEQFF

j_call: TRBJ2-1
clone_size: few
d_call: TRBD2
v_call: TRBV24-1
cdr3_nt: TGTGCCACCAGTGAGGTCAGGGCAACGGGAGGGTACAATGAGCAGTTCTTC
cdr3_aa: CATSEVRATGGYNEQFF

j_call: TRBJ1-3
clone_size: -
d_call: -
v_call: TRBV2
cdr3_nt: TGTGCCAGCAGTTTTTCAGCGGCCGGCAACACCATATATTTT
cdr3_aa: CASSFSAAGNTIYF

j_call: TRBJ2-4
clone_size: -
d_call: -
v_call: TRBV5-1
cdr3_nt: TGCGCCAGCAGCTTAGGAGGGGAGGACATTCAGTACTTC
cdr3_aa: CASSLGGEDIQYF

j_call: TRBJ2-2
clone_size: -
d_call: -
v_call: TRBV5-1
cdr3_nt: TGCGCCAGCAGCTTGAATGGACAGAACACCGGGGAGCTGTTTTTT
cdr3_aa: CASSLNGQNTGELFF

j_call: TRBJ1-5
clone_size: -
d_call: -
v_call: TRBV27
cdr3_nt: TGTGCCAGCAGCAGACAGGGCAATCAGCCCCAGCATTTT
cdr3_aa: CASSRQGNQPQHF

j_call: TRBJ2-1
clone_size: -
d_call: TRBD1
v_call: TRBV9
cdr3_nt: TGTGCCAGCAGCGCCGCCGGGACAGGGCACAATGAGCAGTTCTTC
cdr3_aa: CASSAAGTGHNEQFF

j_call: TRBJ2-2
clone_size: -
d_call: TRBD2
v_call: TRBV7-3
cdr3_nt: TGTGCCAGCAGCCCTTACCTCGGTAGCGGGGCCACCGGGGAGCTGTTTTTT
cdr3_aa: CASSPYLGSGATGELFF

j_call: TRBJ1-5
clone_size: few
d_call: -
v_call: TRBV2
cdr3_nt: TGTGCCAGCAGTGAAGGCAGGGGAAGGTATCAGCCCCAGCATTTT
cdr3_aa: CASSEGRGRYQPQHF

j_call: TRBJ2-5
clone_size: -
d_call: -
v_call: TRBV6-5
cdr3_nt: TGTGCCAGCTCTCCTCCGCAAGAGACCCAGTACTTC
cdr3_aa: CASSPPQETQYF

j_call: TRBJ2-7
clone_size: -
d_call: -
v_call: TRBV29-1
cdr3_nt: TGCAGCGTCACCCGGGACACCTACGAGCAGTACTTC
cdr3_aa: CSVTRDTYEQYF

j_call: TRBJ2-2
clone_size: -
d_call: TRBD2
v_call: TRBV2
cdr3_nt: TGTGCCAGCAGGCCTACTAGCGGGAGAGGTACCGGGGAGCTGTTTTTT
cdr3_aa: CASRPTSGRGTGELFF

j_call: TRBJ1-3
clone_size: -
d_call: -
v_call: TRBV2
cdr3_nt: TGTGCCAGCAGTGTGGGGGGGGGCAGCGGAAACACCATATATTTT
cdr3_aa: CASSVGGGSGNTIYF

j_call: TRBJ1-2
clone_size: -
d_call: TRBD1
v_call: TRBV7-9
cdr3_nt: TGTGCCAGCAGCCCCCCTTCTGGACAGGGGGGCTATGGCTACACCTTC
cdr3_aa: CASSPPSGQGGYGYTF

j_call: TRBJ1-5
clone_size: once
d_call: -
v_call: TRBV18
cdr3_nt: TGTGCCAGCTCACCACAGAGGCAAACGGCCCAAAATCAGCCCCAGCATTTT
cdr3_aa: CASSPQRQTAQNQPQHF

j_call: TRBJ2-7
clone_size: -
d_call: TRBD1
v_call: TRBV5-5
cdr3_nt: TGTGCCAGCAGCCACCCCAGGGGGTACGAGCAGTACTTC
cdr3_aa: CASSHPRGYEQYF

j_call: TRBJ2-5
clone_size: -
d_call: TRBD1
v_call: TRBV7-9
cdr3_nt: TGTGCCAGCAGCTCGACAGGGTTAGGGGAGACCCAGTACTTC
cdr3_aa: CASSSTGLGETQYF

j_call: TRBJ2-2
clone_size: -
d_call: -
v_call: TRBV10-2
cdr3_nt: TGCGCCAGCAGTGAGAGTTGGGCGGGGCTCACCGGGGAGCTGTTTTTT
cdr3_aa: CASSESWAGLTGELFF

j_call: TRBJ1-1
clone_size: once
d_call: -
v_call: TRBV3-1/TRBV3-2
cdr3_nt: TGTGCCAGCAGCCAATTAGGGGGTTGGACTGAAGCTTTCTTT
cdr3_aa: CASSQLGGWTEAFF

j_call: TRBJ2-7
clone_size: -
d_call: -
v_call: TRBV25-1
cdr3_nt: TGTGCCAGCAGTAAGGGGTACGAGCAGTACTTC
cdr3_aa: CASSKGYEQYF